This entry lists 26 T cell receptor beta chains sequenced from one sample in a study of identical twins (dated by TCRdb to 2016 to 2018). The library was generated by 5' RACE. TCRdb shows the sequencer as Illumina HiSeq 2000. The raw public reads went through TCRdb reprocessing: fastp at Q25, MiXCR clone calling, in-frame beta chains kept. Under each unique CDR3 protein, matching rows form one entry showing the most common genes and DNA. This sample gives just over 500,000 distinct CDR3 sequences in total; roughly a fifth of them show up just once. The top ten hold about 0.93% of the sample. The same specimen was also included in a second study, on T cells expressing NK-cell markers.

The specimen sequenced was CD4+ T cells sorted from blood. These receptors all stem from a woman between 18 and 29 years old in good health.

There are many counts of this clonotype. In nucleotides, the CDR3 is TGCAGTGCTAGATTCTTGCTAGCGGGAGTAGATGAGCAGTTCTTC. Protein: CSARFLLAGVDEQFF. The chain is built from TRBV20-1 and TRBJ2-1; TRBD2 aligns across 10 bases. The CDR3 is 15 residues long. Germline V gene lookup returns CDR1 DFQATT and CDR2 SNEGSKA (reference sequence). J was trimmed by 8 bases and V by 2 bases; bases with no gene match: 9.

The chain's CDR3 is CASSFWGQGSSTEAFF. The CDR3 DNA reads TGTGCCAGCAGCTTTTGGGGACAGGGGTCCAGCACTGAAGCTTTCTTT. V is TRBV7-9 and J is TRBJ1-1, with 10 bases lining up with TRBD1. The CDR3 covers 16 residues. CDR1 and CDR2 (germline): SEHNR, FQNEAQ (reference sequence). The V gene end was trimmed by 3 bases and the J gene end by 4 bases; junction bases not matched to a gene: 8.

This clonotype was detected only a few times. DNA of the CDR3: TGTGCCAGCAGCCAAGACGGGGGTGCGGACACTGAAGCTTTCTTT. Protein: CASSQDGGADTEAFF. The gene calls are TRBV4-2 and TRBJ1-1; the D gene is possibly TRBD1 (5 bases). Germline loops: CDR1 LGHNA, CDR2 YNFKEQ. The CDR3 length is 15 residues. V lost 0 bases to trimming and J lost 3 bases, with 11 bases between them.

The chain couples TRBV9 to TRBJ2-1; perhaps D is TRBD1 or TRBD2 (5 bases each). The CDR3 is made up of 14 amino acids. The V gene's germline CDR1 is SGDLS and CDR2 YYNGEE. V was pared by 4 bases and J by 4 bases, with 12 bases between. The CDR3, as DNA: TGTGCCAGCAGCCCTACGTGGGGGTACAATGAGCAGTTCTTC. It codes for CASSPTWGYNEQFF.

The chain carries TRBV29-1 and TRBJ2-3, with a possible D match to TRBD2 (6 bases). This CDR3 spans 12 amino acids. The V gene lost 6 bases and the J gene lost 6 bases, with 13 bases spanning the gap. Looked up from germline, CDR1 is SQVTM and CDR2 is ANQGSEA. The chain's CDR3 is CSVPFGGDTQYF. The CDR3 coding sequence is TGCAGCGTACCCTTTGGGGGGGATACGCAGTATTTT.

The J gene is TRBJ2-1, the V gene TRBV15; D gene unclear. CDR3 size: 13 residues. V lost 3 bases and J lost 3, with 6 bases in between. The germline gives CDR1 LNHNV, CDR2 YYDKDF (reference sequence). The CDR3 loop is CATSSPSYNEQFF. CDR3 coding DNA: TGTGCCACCAGCAGCCCTAGCTACAATGAGCAGTTCTTC.

The chain joins TRBV12-3 or TRBV12-4 to TRBJ1-3, with 10 bases matching TRBD1. The CDR3 is 15 amino acids. V shed 5 bases and J 5 bases; nucleotides not matched to a gene: 6. The CDR3 bases are TGTGCCAGCAGTCCCGCGACAGGGGGCAGAAACACCATATATTTT. Translation gives CASSPATGGRNTIYF.

CDR3 coding DNA: TGTGCCAGCACCCGGGGAAGAAATGAAAAACTGTTTTTT. It translates to CASTRGRNEKLFF. The V gene is TRBV16, the J gene TRBJ1-4; D is undetermined. V was trimmed by 7 bases and J by 5 bases, leaving 11 bases between them. Germline V gives CDR1 KGHSY, CDR2 FQNENV. This CDR3 has 13 residues.

V usage is TRBV24-1 and J usage is TRBJ2-1, with 8 bases identical to TRBD1. Germline V gene sequence: CDR1 KGHDR, CDR2 SFDVKD. The ends lost 4 bases at V and 0 bases at J; junction bases unmatched: 1. CDR3 length: 15 amino acids. DNA of the CDR3: TGTGCCACCAGTGAGGGGACAGGCTCCTACAATGAGCAGTTCTTC. Encoded protein: CATSEGTGSYNEQFF.

J is TRBJ2-3 and V is TRBV4-2, with D possibly matching TRBD2 (6 bases). V lost 0 bases, J lost 4 bases, and 17 bases lay in between. The V gene's germline CDR1 is LGHNA and CDR2 YNFKEQ. The CDR3 consists of 17 residues. The CDR3 DNA follows: TGTGCCAGCAGCCAAGACTTCGGGCTAGCGCTTTCAGATACGCAGTATTTT. Its protein is CASSQDFGLALSDTQYF.

The table lists this clonotype with many counts. The J gene is TRBJ1-6, the V gene TRBV12-3 or TRBV12-4; D not certain. V was cut by 2 bases and J by 7 bases, with 6 bases left in between. CDR3 size: 13 residues. CDR3 amino acids: CASSLRGNSPLHF. Here the CDR3 DNA reads TGTGCCAGCAGTTTACGCGGGAATTCACCCCTCCACTTT.

This clonotype was observed a few times. The chain couples TRBV9 to TRBJ2-1, with 9 bases that match TRBD2. The CDR3 length is 15 residues. CDR1 SGDLS and CDR2 YYNGEE come from the germline V gene. The V segment lost 0 bases and the J segment 8 bases; nucleotides outside the gene matches: 6. CDR3 sequence: CASSVVAGEGYEQFF. The CDR3 DNA reads as TGTGCCAGCAGCGTAGTAGCGGGAGAGGGGTATGAGCAGTTCTTC.

This clonotype was detected a few times. V usage is TRBV2 and J usage is TRBJ2-1; D gene ambiguous. The CDR3 runs 14 residues. V lost 4 bases and J 6 bases, leaving 13 bases between the germline ends. Germline V CDR1 and CDR2: SNHLY, FYNNEI. In nucleotides, the CDR3 is TGTGCCAGCAGTGCCGATGGGCACCCCAATGAGCAGTTCTTC. It codes for CASSADGHPNEQFF.

This clonotype has just a few counts. The chain combines TRBV3-1 with TRBJ2-7; D not certain. V lost 4 bases and J 2 bases, leaving 9 bases between the germline ends. The germline V gene has CDR1 LGHDT and CDR2 YNNKEL (reference sequence). This CDR3 is built from 13 residues. The CDR3 DNA is TGTGCCAGCAGCCCGGACGGACCCTACGAGCAGTACTTC. Translated: CASSPDGPYEQYF.

The chain recombines TRBV12-3 or TRBV12-4 with TRBJ1-1, with TRBD1 matching 7 bases. V shed 1 base, J shed 1 base, and the junction held 9 bases outside the gene matches. CDR3 length equals 17 residues. The CDR3 loop is CASSLEGGDKPNTEAFF. CDR3 DNA sequence: TGTGCCAGCAGTTTAGAAGGGGGCGATAAGCCGAACACTGAAGCTTTCTTT.

This clonotype was detected a few times. The V gene is TRBV7-9, the J gene TRBJ2-7; possible D gene TRBD2, 6 bases. Trimming removed 0 bases from V and 6 bases from J, with 9 bases in between. The CDR3 consists of 13 residues. Germline CDR1 reads SEHNR; CDR2 reads FQNEAQ (reference sequence). In nucleotides, the CDR3 is TGTGCCAGCAGCTTAGCGGGGGGTGGCGAGCAGTACTTC. Protein product: CASSLAGGGEQYF.

The rearrangement links TRBV30 to TRBJ2-3, with 9 positions matching TRBD1. This CDR3 contains 19 residues. V was clipped by 4 bases and J by 6 bases; unmatched bases: 23. CDR1 is GTSNPN and CDR2 is SVGIG in the germline V gene (reference sequence). The CDR3 is CAWNRGQASGKEHWDTQYF. Written as DNA, the CDR3 is TGTGCCTGGAACAGGGGGCAGGCTTCGGGGAAGGAGCATTGGGATACGCAGTATTTT. Full variable domain (remainder filled in from reference TRBV30 and TRBJ2-3): SQTIHQWPATLVQPVGSPLSLECTVEGTSNPNLYWYRQAAGRGLQLLFYSVGIGQISSEVPQNLSASRPQDRQFILSSKKLLLSDSGFYLCAWNRGQASGKEHWDTQYFGPGTRLTVL.

This clonotype has more than one count but fewer than ten. V gene TRBV15 combines with J gene TRBJ2-3; 7 bases fit TRBD2. V was clipped by 3 bases and J by 4 bases; unmatched bases: 13. This CDR3 comprises 17 residues. Germline loops: CDR1 LNHNV, CDR2 YYDKDF (reference sequence). CDR3 coding DNA: TGTGCCACCAGCAGTGGTTTTCGGCGGGAGTTTGCAGATACGCAGTATTTT. Amino acids: CATSSGFRREFADTQYF.

The chain is built from TRBV20-1 and TRBJ2-3, with TRBD2 matching 13 bases. The V and J ends lost 5 bases and 0 bases, in that order; junction bases with no gene match: 11. CDR1 and CDR2 (germline): DFQATT, SNEGSKA (reference sequence). The CDR3 contains 18 residues. In DNA form, the CDR3 reads TGCAGTGCTCGGACTAGCGGGGGATTCCGGATCAGCACAGATACGCAGTATTTT. This codes for CSARTSGGFRISTDTQYF.

Only a few counts were recorded for this clonotype. This chain uses TRBV12-3 or TRBV12-4 with TRBJ1-1; D not resolved. V lost 6 bases to trimming and J lost 0 bases, with 11 bases between them. This CDR3 has 14 residues. The CDR3 here is CASSRGRVNTEAFF. DNA of the CDR3: TGTGCCAGCAGCCGCGGACGGGTGAACACTGAAGCTTTCTTT.

The table lists this clonotype with a few counts. The rearrangement links TRBV25-1 to TRBJ1-2; D is unclear. The CDR3 covers 12 residues. CDR1 is MGHDK, CDR2 SYGVNS, per germline. The V gene lost 7 bases and the J gene lost 2 bases, with 8 bases spanning the gap. This CDR3 reads CASTTRNYGYTF. CDR3 DNA sequence: TGTGCCAGCACCACTCGGAACTATGGCTACACCTTC.

The chain combines TRBV7-8 with TRBJ2-3; unclear D gene. The CDR3 length is 14 residues. Trimming shortened V by 0 bases and J by 4 bases, and 8 bases separated the two germline ends. CDR1 is SGHVS, CDR2 FQNEAQ, per germline. The CDR3 is CASSLANSADTQYF. Here the CDR3 DNA reads TGTGCCAGCAGCTTAGCAAACTCCGCAGATACGCAGTATTTT.

This clonotype was counted between two and nine times. CDR3 amino acids: CASLWASGELFF. In DNA, the CDR3 is TGTGCCAGCCTCTGGGCGAGCGGGGAGCTGTTTTTT. The J gene is TRBJ2-2, the V gene TRBV12-3 or TRBV12-4; D is undetermined. This CDR3 comprises 12 residues. The V and J ends lost 8 bases and 7 bases respectively, with 11 bases between them.

This clonotype was counted only a few times. This chain connects TRBV5-1 to TRBJ1-6, with a possible D match to TRBD1 (5 bases). Germline CDR1 reads SGHRS; CDR2 reads YFSETQ. Trimming removed 4 bases at V and 9 bases at J, with 11 bases between. The CDR3 loop spans 13 amino acids. CDR3 sequence (DNA): TGCGCCAGCAGCAGTGAGGGGTCTTCACCCCTCCACTTT. Protein sequence: CASSSEGSSPLHF.

The chain carries TRBV15 and TRBJ2-3; D call uncertain. Germline-derived CDR1 and CDR2 are LNHNV and YYDKDF (reference sequence). The CDR3 is 13 residues long. Trimming pared 3 bases from V and 3 bases from J, leaving 7 bases between. In DNA form, the CDR3 reads TGTGCCACCAGCAGCAGAAGTACAGATACGCAGTATTTT. Translation gives CATSSRSTDTQYF.

J is TRBJ1-2 and V is TRBV19; 9 bases line up with TRBD1. V lost 8 bases, J lost 8 bases, and 12 bases stayed unmatched. The CDR3 has 14 residues. CDR1 and CDR2 from the germline V gene are LNHDA and SQIVND (reference sequence). As DNA, the CDR3 is TGTGCCAGTTCCCCGGGACAGGGAAGAGGGGGCTACACCTTC. This codes for CASSPGQGRGGYTF.